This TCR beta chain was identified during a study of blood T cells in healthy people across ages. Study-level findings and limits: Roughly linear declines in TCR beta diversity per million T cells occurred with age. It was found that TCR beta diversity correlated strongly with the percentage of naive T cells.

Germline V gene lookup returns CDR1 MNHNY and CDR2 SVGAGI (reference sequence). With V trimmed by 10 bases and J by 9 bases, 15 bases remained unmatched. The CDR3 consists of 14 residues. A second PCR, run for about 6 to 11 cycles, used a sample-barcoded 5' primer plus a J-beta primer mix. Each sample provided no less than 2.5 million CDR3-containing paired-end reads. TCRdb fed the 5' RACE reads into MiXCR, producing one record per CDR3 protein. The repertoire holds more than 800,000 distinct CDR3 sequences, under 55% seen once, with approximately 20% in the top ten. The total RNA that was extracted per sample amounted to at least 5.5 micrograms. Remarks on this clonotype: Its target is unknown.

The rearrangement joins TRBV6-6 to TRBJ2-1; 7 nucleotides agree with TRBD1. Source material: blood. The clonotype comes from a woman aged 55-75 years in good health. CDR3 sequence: CATRKDRTLLEQFF. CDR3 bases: TGTGCCACCCGAAAGGACAGGACTCTCCTTGAGCAGTTCTTC.